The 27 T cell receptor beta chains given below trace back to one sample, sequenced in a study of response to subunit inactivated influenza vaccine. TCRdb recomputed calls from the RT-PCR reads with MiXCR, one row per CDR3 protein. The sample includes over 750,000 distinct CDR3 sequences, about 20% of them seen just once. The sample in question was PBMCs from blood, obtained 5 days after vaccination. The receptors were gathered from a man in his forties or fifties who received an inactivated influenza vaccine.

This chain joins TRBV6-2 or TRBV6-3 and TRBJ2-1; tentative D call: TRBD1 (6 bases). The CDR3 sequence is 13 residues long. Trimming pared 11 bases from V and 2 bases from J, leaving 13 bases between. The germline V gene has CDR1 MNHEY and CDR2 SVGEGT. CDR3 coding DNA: TGTGCCTCCACAGGGTTCCCCTACAATGAGCAGTTCTTC. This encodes CASTGFPYNEQFF.

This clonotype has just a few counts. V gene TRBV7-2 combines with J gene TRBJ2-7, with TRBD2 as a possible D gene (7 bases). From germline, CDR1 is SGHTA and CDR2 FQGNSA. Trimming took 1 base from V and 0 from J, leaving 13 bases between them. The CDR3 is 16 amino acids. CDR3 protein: CASSLDVGGRSYEQYF. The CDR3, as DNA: TGTGCCAGCAGCTTAGACGTCGGGGGGCGCTCCTACGAGCAGTACTTC.

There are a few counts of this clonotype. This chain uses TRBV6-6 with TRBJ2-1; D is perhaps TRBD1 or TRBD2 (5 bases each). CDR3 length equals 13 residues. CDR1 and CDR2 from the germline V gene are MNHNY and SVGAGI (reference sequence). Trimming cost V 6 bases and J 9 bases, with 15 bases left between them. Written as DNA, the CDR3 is TGTGCCAGCAGCGACGGGGCTAGGATTGAGCAGTTCTTC. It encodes CASSDGARIEQFF.

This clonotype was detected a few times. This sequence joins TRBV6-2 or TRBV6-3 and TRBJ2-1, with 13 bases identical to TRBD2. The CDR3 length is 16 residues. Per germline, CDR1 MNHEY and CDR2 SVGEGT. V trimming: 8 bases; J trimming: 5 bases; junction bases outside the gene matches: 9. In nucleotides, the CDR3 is TGTGCCAGCGGCTCTTGGACTAGCGGGAGAGACAATGAGCAGTTCTTC. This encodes CASGSWTSGRDNEQFF.

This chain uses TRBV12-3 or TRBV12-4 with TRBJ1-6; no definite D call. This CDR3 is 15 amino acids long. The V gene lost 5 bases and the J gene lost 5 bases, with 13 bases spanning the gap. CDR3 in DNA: TGTGCCAGCAGTCACCCCCCCAGGCATAATTCACCCCTCCACTTT. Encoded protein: CASSHPPRHNSPLHF.

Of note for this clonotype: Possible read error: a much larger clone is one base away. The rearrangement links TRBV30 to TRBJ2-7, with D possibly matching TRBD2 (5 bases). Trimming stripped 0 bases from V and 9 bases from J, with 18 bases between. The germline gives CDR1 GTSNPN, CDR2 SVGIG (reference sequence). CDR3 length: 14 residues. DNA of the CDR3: TGTGCCTGGAGTGTCAAGGGTTTCGGAGGAGGGCAGTACTTC. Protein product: CAWSVKGFGGGQYF.

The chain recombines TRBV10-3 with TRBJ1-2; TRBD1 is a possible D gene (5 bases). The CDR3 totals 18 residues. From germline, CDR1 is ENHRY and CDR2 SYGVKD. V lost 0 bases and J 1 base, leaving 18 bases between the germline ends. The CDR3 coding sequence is TGTGCCATCAGTGAGTCGGGGAGGAGGAGAGGGGTTAACTATGGCTACACCTTC. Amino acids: CAISESGRRRGVNYGYTF.

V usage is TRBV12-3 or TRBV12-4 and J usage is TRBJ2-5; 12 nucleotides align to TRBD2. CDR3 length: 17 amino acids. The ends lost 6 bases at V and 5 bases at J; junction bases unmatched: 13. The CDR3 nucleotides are TGTGCCAGCAGCCACATCCCGACTAGCGGGAGTCAGGAGACCCAGTACTTC. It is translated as CASSHIPTSGSQETQYF.

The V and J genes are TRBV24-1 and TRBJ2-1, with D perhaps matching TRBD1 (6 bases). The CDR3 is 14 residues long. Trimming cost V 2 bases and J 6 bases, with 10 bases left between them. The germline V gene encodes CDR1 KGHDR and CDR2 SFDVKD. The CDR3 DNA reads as TGTGCCACCAGTGATTATACAGGGAGCAATGAGCAGTTCTTC. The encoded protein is CATSDYTGSNEQFF.

The CDR3 loop reads CASSLYGSGEYNEQFF. CDR3 coding DNA: TGTGCCAGCAGTTTATACGGTAGCGGGGAATACAATGAGCAGTTCTTC. The J gene is TRBJ2-1, the V gene TRBV27, with 8 bases fitting TRBD2. Germline loops: CDR1 MNHEY, CDR2 SMNVEV (reference sequence). Trimming cost V 1 base and J 4 bases; bases outside gene matches: 6. This CDR3 has 16 residues.

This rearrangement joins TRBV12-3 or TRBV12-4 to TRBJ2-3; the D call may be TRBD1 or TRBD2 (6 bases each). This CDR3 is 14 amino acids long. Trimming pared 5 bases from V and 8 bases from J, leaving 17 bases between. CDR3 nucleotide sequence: TGTGCCAGCAGTAGAGGGGGGCAATATCTTACGCAGTATTTT. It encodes CASSRGGQYLTQYF.

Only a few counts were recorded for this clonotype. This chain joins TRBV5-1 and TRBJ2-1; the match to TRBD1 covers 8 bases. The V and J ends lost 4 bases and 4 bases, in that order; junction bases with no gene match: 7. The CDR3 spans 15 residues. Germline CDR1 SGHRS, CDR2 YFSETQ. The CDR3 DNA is TGCGCCAGCAGCGGCTGGGGACAGGTTTACAATGAGCAGTTCTTC. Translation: CASSGWGQVYNEQFF.

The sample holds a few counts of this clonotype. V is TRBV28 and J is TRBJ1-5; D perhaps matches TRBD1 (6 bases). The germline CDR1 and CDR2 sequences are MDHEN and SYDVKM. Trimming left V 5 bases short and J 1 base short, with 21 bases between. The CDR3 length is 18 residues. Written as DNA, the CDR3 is TGTGCCAGCAGTGCGTTCCCTAACAGGGAGGGGAGCAATCAGCCCCAGCATTTT. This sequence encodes CASSAFPNREGSNQPQHF.

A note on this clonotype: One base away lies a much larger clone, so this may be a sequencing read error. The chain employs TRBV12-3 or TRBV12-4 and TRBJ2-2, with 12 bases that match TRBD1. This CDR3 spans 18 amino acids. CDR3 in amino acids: CASRRSGTGGPNTGELLF. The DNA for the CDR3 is TGTGCCAGCAGACGGTCCGGGACAGGGGGCCCGAACACCGGGGAGCTGCTTTTT.

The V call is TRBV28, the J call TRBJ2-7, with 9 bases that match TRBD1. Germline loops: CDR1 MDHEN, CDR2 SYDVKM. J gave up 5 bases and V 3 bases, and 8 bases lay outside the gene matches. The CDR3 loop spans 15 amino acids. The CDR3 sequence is CASSLPLTGGNEQYF. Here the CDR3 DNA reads TGTGCCAGCAGTTTGCCCCTTACAGGGGGCAACGAGCAGTACTTC.

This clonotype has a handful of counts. This chain's CDR3 is CASIQMGLSRNTGELFF. The CDR3 DNA sequence: TGTGCCAGCATCCAAATGGGACTATCCCGTAACACCGGGGAGCTGTTTTTT. This chain uses TRBV6-2 or TRBV6-3 with TRBJ2-2; 7 bases map to TRBD2. V gave up 7 bases and J gave up 2 bases; unmatched junction bases: 13. Germline lookup yields CDR1 MNHEY and CDR2 SVGEGT. The CDR3 is made up of 17 amino acids.

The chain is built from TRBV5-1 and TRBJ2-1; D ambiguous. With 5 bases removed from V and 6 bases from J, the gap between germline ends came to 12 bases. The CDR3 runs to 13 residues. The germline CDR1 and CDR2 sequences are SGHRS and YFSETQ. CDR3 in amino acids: CASRQTGRNEQFF. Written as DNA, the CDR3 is TGCGCCAGCAGACAGACCGGACGCAATGAGCAGTTCTTC. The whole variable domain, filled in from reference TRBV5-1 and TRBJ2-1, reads KAGVTQTPRYLIKTRGQQVTLSCSPISGHRSVSWYQQTPGQGLQFLFEYFSETQRNKGNFPGRFSGRQFSNSRSEMNVSTLELGDSALYLCASRQTGRNEQFFGPGTRLTVL.

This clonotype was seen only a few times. CDR3 residues: CASSEAPGSSGNTIYF. The CDR3 DNA follows: TGTGCCAGCAGTGAAGCGCCTGGGAGTTCCGGAAACACCATATATTTT. The gene calls are TRBV2 and TRBJ1-3; the D is unclear. The CDR3 runs 16 residues. Germline V lookup: CDR1 SNHLY, CDR2 FYNNEI. Trimming pared 0 bases from V and 4 bases from J, leaving 13 bases between.

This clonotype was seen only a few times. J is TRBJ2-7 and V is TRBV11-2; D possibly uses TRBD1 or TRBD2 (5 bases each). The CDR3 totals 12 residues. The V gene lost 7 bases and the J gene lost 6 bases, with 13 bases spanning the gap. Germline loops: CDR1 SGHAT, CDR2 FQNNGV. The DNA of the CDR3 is TGTGCCAGCAAGTTACTAGGGGCCGAGCAGTACTTC. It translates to CASKLLGAEQYF.

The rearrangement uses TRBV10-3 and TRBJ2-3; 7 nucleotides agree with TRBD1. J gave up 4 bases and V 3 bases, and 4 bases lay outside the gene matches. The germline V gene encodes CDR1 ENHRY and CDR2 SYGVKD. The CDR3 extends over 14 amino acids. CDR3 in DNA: TGTGCCATCAGTGAACAGGGGAGCGCAGATACGCAGTATTTT. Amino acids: CAISEQGSADTQYF.

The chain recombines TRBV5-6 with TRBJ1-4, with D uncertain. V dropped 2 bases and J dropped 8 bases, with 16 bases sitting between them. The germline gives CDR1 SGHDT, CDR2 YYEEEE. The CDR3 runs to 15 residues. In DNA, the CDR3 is TGTGCCAGCAGCTTCGGGAATTCGGGGTGGGAAAAACTGTTTTTT. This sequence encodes CASSFGNSGWEKLFF.

CDR3 amino acids: CASRDGPSGANVLTF. CDR3 DNA: TGCGCCAGCCGGGACGGGCCCTCTGGGGCCAACGTCCTGACTTTC. V is TRBV5-1 and J is TRBJ2-6; either TRBD1 or TRBD2 may fit D (5 bases each). The V gene lost 7 bases and the J gene lost 0 bases, with 11 bases spanning the gap. The CDR3 length is 15 residues. From germline, CDR1 is SGHRS and CDR2 YFSETQ.

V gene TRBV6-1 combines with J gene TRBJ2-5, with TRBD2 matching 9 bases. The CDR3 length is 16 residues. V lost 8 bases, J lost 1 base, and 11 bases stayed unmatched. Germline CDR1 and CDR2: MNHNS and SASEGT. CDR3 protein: CASARIRLAAQETQYF. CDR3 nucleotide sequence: TGTGCCAGCGCTAGGATCAGACTAGCGGCCCAAGAGACCCAGTACTTC.

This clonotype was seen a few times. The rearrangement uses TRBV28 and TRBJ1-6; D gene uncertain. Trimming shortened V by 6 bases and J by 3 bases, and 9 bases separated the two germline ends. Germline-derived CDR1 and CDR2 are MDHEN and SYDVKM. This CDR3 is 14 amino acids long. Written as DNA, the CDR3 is TGTGCCAGCAGGTGGACGTTCTATAATTCACCCCTCCACTTT. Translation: CASRWTFYNSPLHF.

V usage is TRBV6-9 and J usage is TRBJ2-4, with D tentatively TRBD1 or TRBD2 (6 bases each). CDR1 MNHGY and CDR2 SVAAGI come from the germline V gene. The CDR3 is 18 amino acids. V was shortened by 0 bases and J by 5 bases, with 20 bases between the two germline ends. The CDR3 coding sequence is TGTGCCAGCAGTTATTCAAGGAGCTGGGTAAGGGGGGAAAACATTCAGTACTTC. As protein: CASSYSRSWVRGENIQYF.

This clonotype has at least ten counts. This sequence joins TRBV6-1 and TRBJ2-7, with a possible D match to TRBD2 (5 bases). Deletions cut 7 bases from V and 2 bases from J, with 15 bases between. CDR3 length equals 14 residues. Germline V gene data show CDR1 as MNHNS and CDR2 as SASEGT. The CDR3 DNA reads TGTGCCAGCACCCGGAGCGACGGGGCCTACGAGCAGTACTTC. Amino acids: CASTRSDGAYEQYF.

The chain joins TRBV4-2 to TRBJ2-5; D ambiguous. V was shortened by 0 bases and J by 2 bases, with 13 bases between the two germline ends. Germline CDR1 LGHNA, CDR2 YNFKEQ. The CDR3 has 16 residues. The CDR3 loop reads CASSQDPGRQQETQYF. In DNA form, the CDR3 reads TGTGCCAGCAGCCAAGATCCAGGCAGGCAACAAGAGACCCAGTACTTC.